This T cell receptor (beta chain) was documented in a study of T-cell reconstitution after alpha-beta-depleted transplantation in children. This clonotype was observed at least ten times. Construction of the TCRbeta library involved unique molecular identifiers. MiXCR was run by TCRdb on the PCR reads, yielding one entry per CDR3 protein. This sample carries around 360,000 distinct CDR3 sequences, 10% of them seen once, and the ten largest clones take roughly 2.5%. Germline CDR1 is SGHAT and CDR2 is FQNNGV. The ends lost 3 bases at V and 6 bases at J; junction bases unmatched: 2. The CDR3 is made up of 13 amino acids.

The specimen was PBMCs from the stem cell graft donor, collected from the stem cell graft. The chain joins TRBV11-2 to TRBJ2-1; 7 nucleotides line up with TRBD2. The receptor was isolated from a human donor who donated a stem cell graft to a child with acute lymphoblastic leukemia. Written as DNA, the CDR3 is TGTGCCAGCAGCTTTGGGGGGGGCAATGAGCAGTTCTTC. It specifies CASSFGGGNEQFF.